The 25 T cell receptor beta chains listed next were all sequenced from one sample in a study of blood T cell repertoires in COVID-19. Sequenced by immunoSEQ multiplex PCR; TCRdb stores in-frame clones only, minus some. Of about 410,000 clones listed, about nine tenths are singletons. Input material: peripheral blood. All receptors come from a woman between 40 and 55 years old with COVID-19, enrolled during active disease.

This clone was seen a few times. The chain carries TRBV6-5 and TRBJ1-5; TRBD1 matches 7 bases. The CDR3 is 13 residues long. Trimming at V came to 4 bases and at J to 4 bases, leaving 1 base not matched to a gene. CDR1 is MNHEY and CDR2 is SVGAGI in the germline V gene. CDR3 DNA: TGTGCCAGCAGTTCGACAGGGAATCAGCCCCAGCATTTT. Residues: CASSSTGNQPQHF.

The chain links TRBV3-1 (or the pseudogene TRBV3-2) to TRBJ2-3; tentatively, D is TRBD2 (5 bases). The ends were cut back, 0 bases at V and 0 bases at J, with 13 bases in the middle. Per germline, CDR1 LGHDT and CDR2 YNNKEL (reference sequence). The CDR3 is 17 residues long. CDR3 sequence (DNA): TGTGCCAGCAGCCAAGAGAGGGCGAGTACTAGCACAGATACGCAGTATTTT. Translating it yields CASSQERASTSTDTQYF.

The chain employs TRBV16 and TRBJ2-3; 7 bases map to TRBD1. After removal of 2 bases from V and 2 bases from J, the junction contained 7 bases not matched to a gene. The CDR3 consists of 16 residues. Germline CDR1 and CDR2: KGHSY and FQNENV. CDR3: CASSQPRQGITDTQYF. CDR3 sequence (DNA): TGTGCCAGCAGCCAACCCAGACAGGGAATCACAGATACGCAGTATTTT.

The rearrangement links TRBV7-2 to TRBJ2-3; 11 bases are a match to TRBD2. J was trimmed by 1 base and V by 1 base; bases with no gene match: 4. The length of the CDR3 is 17 residues. Germline lookup yields CDR1 SGHTA and CDR2 FQGNSA. The CDR3 sequence is CASSLVAGGIGTDTQYF. In DNA form, the CDR3 reads TGTGCCAGCAGCTTAGTAGCGGGAGGGATCGGCACAGATACGCAGTATTTT.

The gene calls are TRBV7-3 and TRBJ1-5; 9 nucleotides agree with TRBD1. The CDR3 runs to 16 residues. V dropped 5 bases and J dropped 2; count of bases not matched to a gene: 7. Per germline, CDR1 SGHTA and CDR2 FQGTGA. The CDR3: CASSLLGDRGNQPQHF. In nucleotides, the CDR3 is TGTGCCAGCAGCCTCCTAGGGGACAGGGGCAATCAGCCCCAGCATTTT.

V and J are TRBV5-4 and TRBJ2-2, with 14 bases identical to TRBD2. Germline V gene data show CDR1 as SGHNT and CDR2 as YYREEE (reference sequence). V trimming: 4 bases; J trimming: 4 bases; junction bases outside the gene matches: 9. This CDR3 has 18 amino acids. The CDR3 region is CASSSPTSGGAGTGELFF. The DNA of the CDR3 is TGTGCCAGCAGCAGCCCGACTAGCGGGGGGGCCGGCACCGGGGAGCTGTTTTTT.

The chain combines TRBV27 with TRBJ1-2; D perhaps matches TRBD1 (5 bases). CDR1 and CDR2 from the germline V gene are MNHEY and SMNVEV (reference sequence). The CDR3 has 14 amino acids. The germline V and J ends were trimmed by 2 bases and 4 bases, with 11 bases remaining between them. The CDR3 protein is CASSLAREGYGYTF. The CDR3 DNA reads as TGTGCCAGCAGTTTAGCCAGGGAGGGCTATGGCTACACCTTC.

The rearrangement joins TRBV20-1 to TRBJ1-6; 8 bases fit TRBD1. This CDR3 has 17 residues. The germline V gene encodes CDR1 DFQATT and CDR2 SNEGSKA (reference sequence). V shed 3 bases, J shed 0 bases, and the junction held 7 bases outside the gene matches. CDR3 in DNA: TGCAGTGCTAGTTCCAGGGACAGGAGCTCCTATAATTCACCCCTCCACTTT. Translating it yields CSASSRDRSSYNSPLHF.

The V gene is TRBV3-1 (or the pseudogene TRBV3-2), the J gene TRBJ1-5; TRBD1 agrees at 8 bases. The ends lost 1 base at V and 5 bases at J; junction bases unmatched: 4. This CDR3 comprises 15 residues. Germline V gene sequence: CDR1 LGHDT, CDR2 YNNKEL (reference sequence). The DNA of the CDR3 is TGTGCCAGCAGCCAAGGGACAGGGTCAGATCAGCCCCAGCATTTT. It specifies CASSQGTGSDQPQHF.

This chain links TRBV19 with TRBJ1-3, with 8 positions matching TRBD1. V shed 4 bases and J 0 bases; nucleotides not matched to a gene: 5. Per germline, CDR1 LNHDA and CDR2 SQIVND (reference sequence). The CDR3 contains 16 residues. Written as DNA, the CDR3 is TGTGCCAGTAGTACCCCCCAGGGGGCCTCTGGAAACACCATATATTTT. Translation gives CASSTPQGASGNTIYF.

The chain joins TRBV9 to TRBJ2-3; D might be TRBD2 (6 bases). This CDR3 is 17 amino acids long. Germline V CDR1 and CDR2: SGDLS, YYNGEE. V was cut by 0 bases and J by 5 bases, with 19 bases left in between. The CDR3 spells CASSVDGARRGKDTQYF. DNA for the CDR3: TGTGCCAGCAGCGTAGACGGGGCTCGGCGGGGTAAAGATACGCAGTATTTT.

The chain recombines TRBV28 with TRBJ2-4; D gene ambiguous. CDR1 is MDHEN, CDR2 SYDVKM, per germline. Deletions cut 7 bases from V and 2 bases from J, with 9 bases between. The CDR3 is 13 amino acids. The DNA for the CDR3 is TGTGCCAGCAAGAGGCAGACCAAAAACATTCAGTACTTC. This sequence encodes CASKRQTKNIQYF.

This clone has more than one count but fewer than ten. This chain uses TRBV4-3 with TRBJ2-7; 9 nucleotides agree with TRBD2. The V segment lost 1 base and the J segment 3 bases; nucleotides outside the gene matches: 10. CDR1 is LGHNA, CDR2 YSLEER, per germline. The CDR3 runs to 17 residues. CDR3: CASSQVEAGLASYEQYF. Here the CDR3 DNA reads TGCGCCAGCAGCCAAGTGGAAGCCGGACTAGCGAGCTACGAGCAGTACTTC.

V gene TRBV28 combines with J gene TRBJ1-6; a weak D match, TRBD1 (6 bases). Trimming cost V 5 bases and J 11 bases, with 10 bases left between them. From germline, CDR1 is MDHEN and CDR2 SYDVKM. CDR3 length: 12 residues. CDR3 bases: TGTGCCAGCAGTACAGGGAGTCCACCCCTCCACTTT. As protein: CASSTGSPPLHF.

V and J are TRBV12-5 and TRBJ2-4; D might be TRBD1 (5 bases). CDR1 LGHNT and CDR2 FRNRAP come from the germline V gene. This CDR3 is built from 17 residues. Trimming cost V 7 bases and J 0 bases, with 19 bases left between them. CDR3 DNA sequence: TGTGCTAGTGCACGCTTTATCCCACAGGTAGCCAAAAACATTCAGTACTTC. It translates to CASARFIPQVAKNIQYF.

The chain is built from TRBV4-1 and TRBJ2-1; D might be TRBD1 (6 bases). In germline, CDR1 is MGHRA, CDR2 YSYEKL. The CDR3 runs 18 residues. Trimming stripped 0 bases from V and 5 bases from J, with 20 bases between. CDR3 nucleotides: TGCGCCAGCAGCCAAGAAGTGACAGGATGGGGTAAGGACAATGAGCAGTTCTTC. Amino acids: CASSQEVTGWGKDNEQFF.

The chain has TRBV28 and TRBJ1-2; D perhaps matches TRBD1 (5 bases). The CDR3 extends over 13 amino acids. The germline V and J ends were trimmed by 3 bases and 4 bases, with 9 bases remaining between them. CDR1 is MDHEN, CDR2 SYDVKM, per germline. CDR3 coding DNA: TGTGCCAGCAGTTTGGGGACTTTCTATGGCTACACCTTC. Protein product: CASSLGTFYGYTF.

This chain links TRBV6-6 with TRBJ1-5; D is undetermined. The CDR3 covers 15 residues. Germline V gene lookup returns CDR1 MNHNY and CDR2 SVGAGI (reference sequence). Trimming stripped 4 bases from V and 2 bases from J, with 12 bases between. The CDR3 region is CASSFPEVGNQPQHF. The CDR3 DNA is TGTGCCAGCAGTTTCCCGGAGGTCGGCAATCAGCCCCAGCATTTT.

The chain is built from TRBV7-2 and TRBJ1-6, with 8 bases aligning to TRBD1. CDR1 and CDR2 (germline): SGHTA, FQGNSA. The CDR3 is made up of 16 amino acids. J gave up 8 bases and V 5 bases, and 11 bases lay outside the gene matches. The CDR3 sequence is CASSPGGQGGYSPLHF. The CDR3 bases are TGTGCCAGCAGCCCAGGCGGACAGGGAGGATATTCACCCCTCCACTTT.

The chain combines TRBV7-2 with TRBJ2-5; D might be TRBD1 (5 bases). Germline V gene sequence: CDR1 SGHTA, CDR2 FQGNSA. This CDR3 region has 13 residues. The V gene lost 2 bases and the J gene lost 8 bases, with 12 bases spanning the gap. The CDR3 region is CASSLPRGSTQYF. DNA of the CDR3: TGTGCCAGCAGCTTACCTAGGGGATCTACCCAGTACTTC.

This clone has only one observation. The chain combines TRBV2 with TRBJ1-1; 7 nucleotides align to TRBD1. With V trimmed by 6 bases and J by 3 bases, 7 bases remained unmatched. Germline values: CDR1 SNHLY, CDR2 FYNNEI. The CDR3 consists of 14 residues. The CDR3 region has the DNA TGTGCCAGCAGCCTACAGGGGCTCCACACTGAAGCTTTCTTT. Translating gives CASSLQGLHTEAFF.

J is TRBJ2-1 and V is TRBV28; perhaps TRBD2 as D (5 bases). Germline assignment: CDR1 MDHEN and CDR2 SYDVKM. Trimming shortened V by 3 bases and J by 9 bases, and 12 bases separated the two germline ends. The CDR3 sequence is 13 residues long. The CDR3 sequence: CASSLHGGGEQFF. As DNA, the CDR3 is TGTGCCAGCAGTTTGCACGGAGGAGGTGAGCAGTTCTTC.

V and J are TRBV30 and TRBJ2-3; D possibly corresponds to TRBD1 (6 bases). The germline V gene encodes CDR1 GTSNPN and CDR2 SVGIG (reference sequence). V gave up 0 bases and J gave up 4 bases, with 11 bases separating them. This CDR3 is 14 amino acids long. The CDR3 nucleotides are TGTGCCTGGAGTGTCTGGGGGCGTGCAGATACGCAGTATTTT. Protein sequence: CAWSVWGRADTQYF. The full variable domain, rest sourced from reference TRBV30 and TRBJ2-3, is SQTIHQWPATLVQPVGSPLSLECTVEGTSNPNLYWYRQAAGRGLQLLFYSVGIGQISSEVPQNLSASRPQDRQFILSSKKLLLSDSGFYLCAWSVWGRADTQYFGPGTRLTVL.

V gene TRBV2 combines with J gene TRBJ2-3; D call uncertain. With 3 bases removed from V and 3 bases from J, the gap between germline ends came to 16 bases. The CDR3 contains 16 residues. The V gene's germline CDR1 is SNHLY and CDR2 FYNNEI. CDR3 sequence: CASSDRDLGITDTQYF. The CDR3, as DNA: TGTGCCAGCAGTGATAGAGACTTAGGAATTACAGATACGCAGTATTTT.

The rearrangement links TRBV19 to TRBJ1-2; a weak D match, TRBD1 (6 bases). V was clipped by 9 bases and J by 8 bases, with 19 bases between them. CDR1 and CDR2 (germline): LNHDA, SQIVND (reference sequence). This CDR3 spans 13 amino acids. The CDR3 loop is CASHEDSPVGYTF. The CDR3 nucleotides are TGTGCCAGCCACGAGGACAGCCCGGTCGGCTACACCTTC. The full variable domain, its missing parts supplied by reference TRBV19 and TRBJ1-2, is DGGITQSPKYLFRKEGQNVTLSCEQNLNHDAMYWYRQDPGQGLRLIYYSQIVNDFQKGDIAEGYSVSREKKESFPLTVTSAQKNPTAFYLCASHEDSPVGYTFGSGTRLTVV.